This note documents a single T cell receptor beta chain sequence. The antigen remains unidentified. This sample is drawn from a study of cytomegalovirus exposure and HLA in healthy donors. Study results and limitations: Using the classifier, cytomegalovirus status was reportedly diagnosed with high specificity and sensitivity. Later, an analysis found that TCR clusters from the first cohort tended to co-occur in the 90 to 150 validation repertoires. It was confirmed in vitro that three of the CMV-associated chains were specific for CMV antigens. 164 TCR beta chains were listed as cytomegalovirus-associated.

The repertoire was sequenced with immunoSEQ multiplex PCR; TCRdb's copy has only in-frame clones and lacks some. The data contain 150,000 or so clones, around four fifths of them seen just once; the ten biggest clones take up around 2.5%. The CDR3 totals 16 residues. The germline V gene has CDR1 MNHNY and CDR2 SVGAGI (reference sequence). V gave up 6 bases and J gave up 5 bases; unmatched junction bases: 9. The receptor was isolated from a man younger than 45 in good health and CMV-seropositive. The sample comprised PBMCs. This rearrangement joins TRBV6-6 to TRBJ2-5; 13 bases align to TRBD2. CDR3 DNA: TGTGCCAGCAGATCCACTAGCGGGGGGGCCCGGGAGACCCAGTACTTC. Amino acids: CASRSTSGGARETQYF.